Listed here are 19 T cell receptor beta chains from one sample, sequenced in a study of identical twins. TCRdb itself ran the 5' RACE reads through MiXCR, one entry per CDR3 protein. This table holds hundreds of thousands of distinct CDR3 sequences, under 9% found once. These same data were also listed under a study on yellow fever vaccine responses in identical twins.

Sequenced material: PBMCs. These receptors were taken from a woman between 18 and 29 years old in good health.

This clonotype was counted a few times. The V and J genes are TRBV7-8 and TRBJ2-1; a possible D gene is TRBD2 (5 bases). CDR3 length: 18 residues. Trimming took off 2 bases at V and 2 bases at J, with 19 bases between the two ends. Germline V lookup: CDR1 SGHVS, CDR2 FQNEAQ. CDR3 residues: CASSLFARGLLTYNEQFF. The CDR3 DNA reads TGTGCCAGCAGCTTATTCGCTCGCGGGTTACTTACCTACAATGAGCAGTTCTTC.

The chain uses TRBV7-9 and TRBJ2-1; no clear D gene. CDR3 length: 12 residues. Germline loops: CDR1 SEHNR, CDR2 FQNEAQ (reference sequence). Trimming left V 5 bases short and J 10 bases short, with 12 bases between. CDR3 sequence (DNA): TGTGCCAGCAGCATGACGCCTATGGAGCAGTTCTTC. Protein: CASSMTPMEQFF.

This clonotype was found many times. The chain carries TRBV2 and TRBJ2-5; 9 bases are a match to TRBD1. V shed 7 bases, J shed 5 bases, and the junction held 2 bases outside the gene matches. The germline gives CDR1 SNHLY, CDR2 FYNNEI. This CDR3 is 12 amino acids long. CDR3 nucleotides: TGTGCCAGCAACAGGGGGCAGGAGACCCAGTACTTC. It yields the protein CASNRGQETQYF.

V gene TRBV7-9 combines with J gene TRBJ1-1; D not resolved. V dropped 2 bases and J dropped 1 base, with 5 bases sitting between them. The germline CDR1 and CDR2 sequences are SEHNR and FQNEAQ (reference sequence). The CDR3 sequence is 13 residues long. CDR3 residues: CASSLQQNTEAFF. In nucleotides, the CDR3 is TGTGCCAGCAGCTTACAACAGAACACTGAAGCTTTCTTT.

The chain carries TRBV12-3 or TRBV12-4 and TRBJ2-3; 9 positions match TRBD2. The V segment lost 3 bases and the J segment 4 bases; nucleotides outside the gene matches: 8. The CDR3 sequence is 16 residues long. Written as DNA, the CDR3 is TGTGCCAGCAGTTTTCCTGGCGGGGGGGCCCCAGATACGCAGTATTTT. This sequence encodes CASSFPGGGAPDTQYF.

As DNA, the CDR3 is TGTGCCAGCAGCCCTTCGGGTTGGACAGATACGCAGTATTTT. This sequence encodes CASSPSGWTDTQYF. The chain has TRBV7-2 and TRBJ2-3; no clear D gene. The CDR3 has 14 amino acids. The V gene's germline CDR1 is SGHTA and CDR2 FQGNSA. Trimming removed 5 bases from V and 3 bases from J, with 12 bases in between.

There are many counts of this clonotype. V and J are TRBV20-1 and TRBJ2-3; perhaps TRBD1 as D (6 bases). V shed 7 bases and J shed 3 bases, with 14 bases lying between them. The germline gives CDR1 DFQATT, CDR2 SNEGSKA (reference sequence). This CDR3 has 13 residues. CDR3 bases: TGCAGTGTTGGGCTAACAGGGACAGATACGCAGTATTTT. Protein: CSVGLTGTDTQYF.

This clonotype was detected many times. CDR3 amino acids: CASSIETGVTYEQYF. The CDR3 coding sequence is TGCGCCAGCAGCATAGAGACAGGGGTGACCTACGAGCAGTACTTC. The genes are TRBV5-1 and TRBJ2-7, with TRBD1 matching 8 bases. The V gene end was trimmed by 4 bases and the J gene end by 2 bases; junction bases not matched to a gene: 8. The CDR3 contains 15 residues. Germline-derived CDR1 and CDR2 are SGHRS and YFSETQ.

This clonotype was picked up a small number of times. The chain employs TRBV4-2 and TRBJ2-3; D is uncertain. CDR3 size: 17 residues. The V and J ends lost 0 bases and 0 bases respectively, with 13 bases between them. CDR1 is LGHNA and CDR2 is YNFKEQ in the germline V gene. The CDR3 loop reads CASSQDLLGLSTDTQYF. The DNA of the CDR3 is TGTGCCAGCAGCCAAGATCTGCTAGGCCTTAGCACAGATACGCAGTATTTT.

This clonotype came up a few times. The rearrangement links TRBV2 to TRBJ2-7; D not resolved. Per the germline V gene, CDR1 is SNHLY and CDR2 is FYNNEI. The CDR3 sequence is 15 residues long. Trimming took 2 bases from V and 2 from J, leaving 13 bases between them. This chain's CDR3 is CASSENIGPTYEQYF. As DNA, the CDR3 is TGTGCCAGCAGTGAAAATATTGGTCCCACCTACGAGCAGTACTTC.

This clonotype occurred a few times. This chain uses TRBV4-1 with TRBJ2-7, with TRBD2 matching over 9 bases. Germline CDR1 is MGHRA and CDR2 is YSYEKL. CDR3 length: 18 amino acids. With 1 base clipped from V and 4 bases from J, the junction kept 14 bases outside the gene matches. In nucleotides, the CDR3 is TGCGCCAGCAGCCAAGTCCCAGGCCTAGCGGGATTTGTGTACGAGCAGTACTTC. Its protein is CASSQVPGLAGFVYEQYF.

V and J are TRBV7-6 and TRBJ2-7; D uncertain. This CDR3 is 14 amino acids long. CDR1 SGHVS and CDR2 FNYEAQ come from the germline V gene. V dropped 4 bases and J dropped 6 bases, with 16 bases sitting between them. CDR3 amino acids: CASSYRAELGEQYF. The CDR3 DNA is TGTGCCAGCAGCTACCGAGCAGAGTTGGGCGAGCAGTACTTC. The whole variable domain, remainder taken from reference TRBV7-6 and TRBJ2-7, is GAGVSQSPRYKVTKRGQDVALRCDPISGHVSLYWYRQALGQGPEFLTYFNYEAQQDKSGLPNDRFSAERPEGSISTLTIQRTEQRDSAMYRCASSYRAELGEQYFGPGTRLTVT.

This clonotype was found many times. V and J are TRBV9 and TRBJ2-3; D uncertain. This CDR3 spans 13 amino acids. The germline V gene encodes CDR1 SGDLS and CDR2 YYNGEE. Trimming stripped 10 bases from V and 5 bases from J, with 17 bases between. The CDR3 DNA sequence: TGTGCCTCTTCTTCGGTTGCGGAAGATACGCAGTATTTT. Amino acid sequence: CASSSVAEDTQYF.

This clonotype has only a few counts. The rearrangement joins TRBV29-1 to TRBJ2-1, with 7 bases fitting TRBD2. Germline lookup yields CDR1 SQVTM and CDR2 ANQGSEA. CDR3 length: 12 residues. The junction had 9 bases not matched to a gene; V was cut back by 7 bases and J by 9 bases. This CDR3 is CSAPKTGGEQFF. CDR3 in DNA: TGCAGCGCCCCAAAGACGGGAGGTGAGCAGTTCTTC.

The sample holds a few counts of this clonotype. The chain joins TRBV3-1 to TRBJ2-3; 13 positions match TRBD2. Germline V lookup: CDR1 LGHDT, CDR2 YNNKEL (reference sequence). The CDR3 contains 13 residues. J gave up 12 bases and V 5 bases, and 5 bases lay outside the gene matches. The CDR3 DNA reads TGTGCCAGCAGCGTCACTAGCGGGGGGGATCAGTATTTT. Its protein product is CASSVTSGGDQYF.

This clonotype was counted only a few times. The chain couples TRBV29-1 to TRBJ2-3; 13 nucleotides match TRBD2. Germline V gene data show CDR1 as SQVTM and CDR2 as ANQGSEA. V lost 3 bases, J lost 0 bases, and 9 bases stayed unmatched. This CDR3 has 18 residues. The CDR3: CSVERAWGLAGSTDTQYF. The CDR3 coding sequence is TGCAGCGTTGAGAGGGCCTGGGGACTAGCGGGAAGCACAGATACGCAGTATTTT.

This clonotype was counted between two and nine times. The chain links TRBV19 to TRBJ2-5; TRBD1 matches 8 bases. The junction had 9 bases not matched to a gene; V was cut back by 3 bases and J by 0 bases. Per germline, CDR1 LNHDA and CDR2 SQIVND (reference sequence). The CDR3 length is 17 residues. CDR3 DNA: TGTGCCAGTAGTATCCCCGAGACAGGGGTTCACCAAGAGACCCAGTACTTC. Its translation: CASSIPETGVHQETQYF.

This clonotype was observed a handful of times. The chain couples TRBV27 to TRBJ1-6, with D tentatively TRBD1 (5 bases). Per the germline V gene, CDR1 is MNHEY and CDR2 is SMNVEV (reference sequence). This CDR3 contains 13 residues. Trimming took 8 bases from V and 9 from J, leaving 14 bases between them. The CDR3 DNA reads as TGTGCCAGCGGTACAGGCAGCGTTTCACCCCTCCACTTT. It yields the protein CASGTGSVSPLHF.

The chain is built from TRBV9 and TRBJ2-3, with no clear D. Germline loops: CDR1 SGDLS, CDR2 YYNGEE. The CDR3 runs 14 residues. V dropped 0 bases and J dropped 3 bases, with 8 bases sitting between them. CDR3 sequence reads: CASSVGRVTDTQYF. As DNA, the CDR3 is TGTGCCAGCAGCGTAGGTAGGGTTACAGATACGCAGTATTTT. Full variable domain (missing parts from reference TRBV9 and TRBJ2-3): DSGVTQTPKHLITATGQRVTLRCSPRSGDLSVYWYQQSLDQGLQFLIQYYNGEERAKGNILERFSAQQFPDLHSELNLSSLELGDSALYFCASSVGRVTDTQYFGPGTRLTVL.